This entry lists 3 T cell receptor beta chains sequenced from one sample in a study of regulatory T cells in long-lasting Graves disease. Time point denoted: persistent/refractory GD, antithyroid drugs over 5 years with positive TRAb. Construction of the TCR library relied on RNA isolated from PBMCs. Sequencing libraries for TCR beta were prepared with iRepertoire HTBI primers and Arm-PCR of CDR3 regions. MiXCR was run by TCRdb on the multiplex PCR reads, yielding one entry per CDR3 protein. This sample has around 510,000 distinct CDR3 sequences, with under 25% found just once. The starting material was peripheral blood mononuclear cells (PBMCs), obtained when the disease was refractory, from a patient treated with antithyroid drugs. Receptor source: a female donor with Graves disease.

This clonotype was detected many times. The rearrangement joins TRBV3-1 to TRBJ1-5; D unclear. Germline-derived CDR1 and CDR2 are LGHDT and YNNKEL (reference sequence). The CDR3 is 17 amino acids. Trimming shortened V by 1 base and J by 2 bases, and 15 bases separated the two germline ends. CDR3: CASSQGVGGLGNQPQHF. For the CDR3, the DNA is TGTGCCAGCAGCCAAGGGGTAGGAGGGTTGGGCAATCAGCCCCAGCATTTT.

This clonotype was detected many times. This rearrangement joins TRBV28 to TRBJ1-5; 7 bases line up with TRBD1. The CDR3 length is 16 residues. Germline V gene sequence: CDR1 MDHEN, CDR2 SYDVKM. J gave up 3 bases and V 7 bases, and 12 bases lay outside the gene matches. In DNA form, the CDR3 reads TGTGCCAGCACCATTTATGGGGACAGCGTCAATCAGCCCCAGCATTTT. Its protein is CASTIYGDSVNQPQHF.

At least ten counts were recorded for this clonotype. The rearrangement links TRBV6-2 or TRBV6-3 to TRBJ2-6; 10 nucleotides agree with TRBD1. The V gene's germline CDR1 is MNHEY and CDR2 SVGEGT. The CDR3 runs 17 residues. With 4 bases clipped from V and 5 bases from J, the junction kept 8 bases outside the gene matches. CDR3 loop: CASSSGTGAHWANVLTF. DNA of the CDR3: TGTGCCAGCAGTTCCGGGACAGGGGCCCACTGGGCCAACGTCCTGACTTTC.